This TCR beta chain originates from a study of draining lymph node invasion in breast cancer (dated by TCRdb to about 2020). Turning to the overall study: Nodal metastasis was diagnosed by histology and cytokeratin immunohistochemistry, and confirmation was obtained by EpCAM/CD45 flow cytometry. In a separate targeted assay, bulk TCR-beta CDR3 sequencing compared sorted memory regulatory T cells and memory conventional CD4 T cells across breast cancer tissues. Matched non-invaded and tumor-invaded tumor-draining lymph nodes plus the primary tumor were contributed by each patient, with both Treg and Tconv subsets profiled. The separate targeted TCR sequencing covered lymph nodes from five or six patients, with primary tumors sequenced for three of those patients. What the study reported, not specific to this receptor: TCRs shared between the Treg and Tconv subsets were viewed as suggestive of, but not proof of, a common clonal origin. Per tissue, roughly 14-25% of Treg TCRs were found to be shared with Tconvs, and this sharing was interpreted as suggesting peripheral Treg induction. In the targeted TCR-seq data, Tregs appeared more clonally expanded than Tconvs in all tissues, and both subsets were less diverse in tumor than lymph nodes. Detection of some of the top 100 tumor clones in both invaded and non-invaded nodes suggests recirculation between tumor and draining nodes. Tracking of the top-100 tumor clones could be carried out in just a couple of patients. The data could not resolve whether Treg conversion took place in a given organ or whether converted Tregs recirculated between nodes and tumor.

Memory conventional CD4 T cells were sorted as CD4+ CD45RA- CD25- cells. Tumor-draining lymph nodes were classified as non-invaded or invaded according to absence or presence of metastatic tumor cells. Before staining and sorting, T cells were pre-enriched using a Miltenyi Pan T Cell isolation kit. Immunohistochemistry for estrogen receptor, progesterone receptor, HER2 and Ki-67 was used to characterize the primary tumors. Fresh surgical tissue was processed within a few hours after surgery by cutting into small fragments. The tissue fragments were enzymatically digested with Liberase TL plus DNase for 20 minutes and then passed through a 40-micrometer strainer. After DAPI live/dead staining, cells were sorted on a BD FACS Aria II at roughly 97-99% purity. The sorted cells were lysed in TCL buffer, and a Norgen Single Cell RNA purification kit, including DNase treatment, was used to purify the RNA.

Spanning cysteine to phenylalanine, the CDR3 consists of 15 amino acids. Only the CDR3 part of the read is kept: 45 bases, read in frame from the first base. CDR1 SGDLS and CDR2 YYNGEE were looked up in the germline V gene. The junction shows trimming of 0 bases on V and 1 base on J, plus 7 bases between the germline ends. On this clonotype itself: Its binding antigen is unknown. No much larger clonotype is one base removed from it; base qualities were not supplied.

Receptor libraries were prepared by bulk RNA-seq. For sequencing, an Illumina HiSeq 2500 was employed. Regarding the original processing steps: For the separate targeted TCR-seq dataset, MiXCR version 2.1.5 with default parameters extracted and quantified CDR3 sequences from raw reads. TCR-beta clones in the separate targeted TCR-seq dataset were defined according to the combination of V gene, J gene and CDR3 sequence. For the separate targeted TCR-seq dataset, clones with fewer than three counts were filtered out, after which only the 90% most strongly expressed clones in each sample were kept. In the separate targeted TCR-seq dataset, Treg-Tconv overlap was calculated per tissue as the number of shared clones divided by the total number of Treg clones, multiplied by 100. TCRdb's own reprocessing of the public reads used fastp at Q25 and MiXCR and kept productive beta chains. Every entry covers one CDR3 protein and lists the most common genes and DNA from its rows. TCRdb, not the authors, supplied the V and J calls. The sample table holds about 2,600 distinct CDR3 sequences, of which about 85% were seen once. The ten largest clones take up around 1.5% of the sample.

The rearranged segments are TRBV9 and TRBJ2-2; no D gene can be assigned with confidence. The source material was sorted memory CD4+ effector T cells from a lymph node. This specimen's cell subset or site label, per the study, means: CD45RA-negative sorted CD4+ T cells (memory Tconv or effector/memory Treg). The clonotype comes from a female donor with luminal breast cancer. Read as DNA, the sequence is TGTGCCAGCAGCGTAGCTGCAGAGAACACCGGGGAGCTGTTTTTT. Protein translation: CASSVAAENTGELFF.